This T cell receptor (beta chain) was recorded in a study of Graves' ophthalmopathy and Graves' hyperthyroidism. Turning to the study itself: Ahead of any treatment, peripheral blood was obtained at the initial diagnosis.

This clonotype was detected only once. Its antigen is currently unknown. Study-level findings and limits: Both an approximately 71% sensitivity and an approximately 74% specificity characterized the model's predictions of ophthalmopathy progression. Detection in blood was also observed for most expanded thyroid clonotypes above 0.001 frequency.

CDR1 WSHSY and CDR2 SAAADI come from the germline V gene. The ends were cut back, 5 bases at V and 4 bases at J, with 7 bases in the middle. CDR3 length: 12 residues. CDR3 regions of TCR beta were amplified from RNA transcripts. The first-round RT-PCR employed HTBI primers together with the Qiagen OneStep RT-PCR kit. A multiplex PCR was then performed as the second round. TCRdb ran MiXCR on the multiplex PCR reads and lists one entry per CDR3 protein. Of approximately 700,000 distinct CDR3 sequences in the sample, about 40% were seen once. The PBMCs used were ones drawn from 8 to 10 ml of fresh peripheral blood.

The source of this sequence is an adult man with Graves' ophthalmopathy. Sequencing was carried out using peripheral blood. The chain joins TRBV10-2 to TRBJ2-3; D is ambiguous. The CDR3 region is CASSRTPDTQYF. The CDR3 DNA follows: TGCGCCAGCAGTAGGACCCCAGATACGCAGTATTTT.